The 18 T cell receptor beta chains given below trace back to one sample, sequenced in a study of cytomegalovirus exposure and HLA in healthy donors (dated by TCRdb to about 2017). Library preparation used the immunoSEQ multiplex PCR assay. For the multiplex PCR, a mixture combining 60 forward primers for TCR Vbeta segments and 13 reverse primers for TCR Jbeta segments was used. Imported from immuneACCESS, the table was reduced by TCRdb to in-frame sequences with V and J called. These copies leave out some clones; in studies compared against another copy, an unresolved V gene accounts for under half, and the cause of the remainder is not known. Within this sample are tens of thousands of clones, with more than 70% of them counted one time only. Of the sample, almost 6% is held by the ten largest clones. The sequencing input was PBMCs. The source is a male donor in good health and CMV-seronegative.

The V gene is TRBV7-2, the J gene TRBJ2-1; 14 bases match TRBD2. The CDR3 has 15 residues. Trimming at V came to 4 bases and at J to 8 bases, leaving 4 bases not matched to a gene. Germline V gene data show CDR1 as SGHTA and CDR2 as FQGNSA. CDR3 DNA: TGTGCCAGCAGCTCGACTAGCGGGGGGGAGGATGAGCAGTTCTTC. Amino acid sequence: CASSSTSGGEDEQFF.

The J gene is TRBJ2-5, the V gene TRBV6-5; 7 nucleotides line up with TRBD1. J lost 5 bases, V lost 6 bases, and 6 bases had no gene match. The CDR3 is made up of 13 amino acids. Germline CDR1 MNHEY, CDR2 SVGAGI. In nucleotides, the CDR3 is TGTGCCAGCAGCCTGGGACAGCGGGAGACCCAGTACTTC. It yields the protein CASSLGQRETQYF.

This sequence joins TRBV11-2 and TRBJ2-7, with a weak D call TRBD2 (6 bases). V was clipped by 6 bases and J by 3 bases, with 18 bases between them. The CDR3 extends over 15 amino acids. The germline V gene has CDR1 SGHAT and CDR2 FQNNGV. The CDR3, as DNA: TGTGCCAGCAGTGATTCCGGGACTCACATCTACGAGCAGTACTTC. It is translated as CASSDSGTHIYEQYF.

J is TRBJ1-2 and V is TRBV5-6; possibly TRBD1 for D (6 bases). This CDR3 is built from 15 residues. V was trimmed by 0 bases and J by 2 bases, leaving 11 bases between them. CDR1 is SGHDT and CDR2 is YYEEEE in the germline V gene. This CDR3 is CASSLAKQGNYGYTF. The CDR3 DNA is TGTGCCAGCAGCTTGGCCAAACAGGGCAACTATGGCTACACCTTC.

This chain connects TRBV18 to TRBJ2-4, with 10 bases aligning to TRBD2. This CDR3 is 16 amino acids long. Unmatched junction bases numbered 3, after V lost 4 bases and J lost 0 bases. In germline, CDR1 is KGHSH, CDR2 LQKENI. In DNA, the CDR3 is TGTGCCAGCTCACAGCGGACTAGCGGAGCCAAAAACATTCAGTACTTC. This codes for CASSQRTSGAKNIQYF. Using reference TRBV18 and TRBJ2-4 for the parts outside the CDR3, the full variable domain is NAGVMQNPRHLVRRRGQEARLRCSPMKGHSHVYWYRQLPEEGLKFMVYLQKENIIDESGMPKERFSAEFPKEGPSILRIQQVVRGDSAAYFCASSQRTSGAKNIQYFGAGTRLSVL.

The rearrangement joins TRBV20-1 to TRBJ1-2, with D perhaps TRBD1 (5 bases). V dropped 7 bases and J dropped 2 bases, with 8 bases sitting between them. In germline, CDR1 is DFQATT, CDR2 SNEGSKA (reference sequence). The CDR3 is 11 amino acids. The CDR3 DNA follows: TGCAGTGGGGGGGGGAACTATGGCTACACCTTC. Its protein product is CSGGGNYGYTF.

The V gene is TRBV7-8, the J gene TRBJ1-3; D is uncertain. With 3 bases removed from V and 1 base from J, the gap between germline ends came to 19 bases. CDR3 length: 18 residues. Germline V CDR1 and CDR2: SGHVS, FQNEAQ. CDR3: CASSFVRALNISGNTIYF. The CDR3 DNA is TGTGCCAGCAGCTTCGTGAGGGCCCTCAATATATCTGGAAACACCATATATTTT.

The rearrangement links TRBV11-1 to TRBJ2-1; TRBD2 matches at 11 bases. The junction had 5 bases not matched to a gene; V was cut back by 3 bases and J by 4 bases. CDR1 is SGHAT, CDR2 FQDESV, per germline (reference sequence). The length of the CDR3 is 16 residues. CDR3 sequence reads: CASSFTGTSGYNEQFF. Written as DNA, the CDR3 is TGTGCCAGCAGCTTTACCGGGACTAGCGGATACAATGAGCAGTTCTTC. Together with reference TRBV11-1 and TRBJ2-1, the CDR3 gives the full variable domain: EAEVAQSPRYKITEKSQAVAFWCDPISGHATLYWYRQILGQGPELLVQFQDESVVDDSQLPKDRFSAERLKGVDSTLKIQPAELGDSAMYLCASSFTGTSGYNEQFFGPGTRLTVL.

The gene calls are TRBV4-3 and TRBJ1-1, with D possibly being TRBD1 (6 bases). V was cut by 4 bases and J by 6 bases, with 18 bases left in between. The germline V gene has CDR1 LGHNA and CDR2 YSLEER. The CDR3 extends over 15 amino acids. CDR3 in DNA: TGCGCCAGCAGCCCGGGTGGGGGCCCTGCCGCTGAAGCTTTCTTT. This translates into CASSPGGGPAAEAFF.

J is TRBJ1-2 and V is TRBV6-1; 9 nucleotides line up with TRBD1. Looked up from germline, CDR1 is MNHNS and CDR2 is SASEGT. V lost 6 bases to trimming and J lost 2 bases; unmatched junction nucleotides: 7. The CDR3 has 15 amino acids. Written as DNA, the CDR3 is TGTGCCAGCAGCCACCGGGACAGGGAAAACTATGGCTACACCTTC. Protein product: CASSHRDRENYGYTF.

This chain joins TRBV29-1 and TRBJ1-1, with D hard to call. From germline, CDR1 is SQVTM and CDR2 ANQGSEA. The CDR3 covers 13 residues. The V gene lost 5 bases and the J gene lost 1 base, with 11 bases spanning the gap. The CDR3 nucleotides read TGCAGCGTTCGTCGGGGAGGGAACACTGAAGCTTTCTTT. This gives the protein CSVRRGGNTEAFF.

The chain links TRBV5-1 to TRBJ2-7, with D perhaps matching TRBD1 (6 bases). The V gene's germline CDR1 is SGHRS and CDR2 YFSETQ. Trimming took 3 bases from V and 5 from J, leaving 12 bases between them. This CDR3 region has 13 residues. CDR3 residues: CASSSLQGNEQYF. The CDR3 DNA reads as TGCGCCAGCAGCTCCCTACAGGGTAACGAGCAGTACTTC.

The V call is TRBV12-5, the J call TRBJ2-7, with TRBD1 as a possible D gene (6 bases). Trimming pared 7 bases from V and 5 bases from J, leaving 12 bases between. The CDR3 loop spans 12 amino acids. Germline V gene lookup returns CDR1 LGHNT and CDR2 FRNRAP. The CDR3 loop reads CASAQDSDEQYF. CDR3 in DNA: TGTGCTAGTGCCCAGGACAGCGACGAGCAGTACTTC.

This chain connects TRBV5-8 to TRBJ1-6, with D unresolved. V was cut by 4 bases and J by 6 bases, with 8 bases left in between. CDR1 and CDR2 from the germline V gene are SGHTS and YDEGEE. The CDR3 is 13 amino acids. Here the CDR3 reads CASSREANSPLHF. CDR3 in DNA: TGTGCCAGCAGCCGGGAGGCTAATTCACCCCTCCACTTT.

This sequence joins TRBV7-3 and TRBJ2-5; 12 bases are a match to TRBD2. Germline V lookup: CDR1 SGHTA, CDR2 FQGTGA. CDR3 length equals 14 residues. J gave up 4 bases and V 4 bases, and 1 base lay outside the gene matches. The CDR3 loop reads CASSSGLAGETQYF. The CDR3 DNA sequence: TGTGCCAGCAGCTCGGGACTAGCGGGAGAGACCCAGTACTTC. The entire variable domain, with the rest obtained from reference TRBV7-3 and TRBJ2-5, is as follows: GAGVSQTPSNKVTEKGKYVELRCDPISGHTALYWYRQSLGQGPEFLIYFQGTGAADDSGLPNDRFFAVRPEGSVSTLKIQRTERGDSAVYLCASSSGLAGETQYFGPGTRLLVL.

The chain joins TRBV7-7 to TRBJ2-3; 8 bases are a match to TRBD1. The germline CDR1 and CDR2 sequences are SSHAT and FNYEAQ (reference sequence). There are 14 residues in the CDR3. The DNA for the CDR3 is TGTGCTAGCGGTCCCACAGGGGGAGCAGATACGCAGTATTTT. Its translation is CASGPTGGADTQYF. Combining the CDR3 with reference TRBV7-7 and TRBJ2-3 gives the whole variable domain GAGVSQSPRYKVTKRGQDVTLRCDPISSHATLYWYQQALGQGPEFLTYFNYEAQPDKSGLPSDRFSAERPEGSISTLTIQRTEQRDSAMYRCASGPTGGADTQYFGPGTRLTVL.

This clone was detected only once. The chain recombines TRBV5-4 with TRBJ2-5; 8 bases line up with TRBD1. The CDR3 contains 16 residues. V was pared by 0 bases and J by 7 bases, with 11 bases of the junction left unmatched. In germline, CDR1 is SGHNT, CDR2 YYREEE (reference sequence). CDR3 protein: CASSLGGPSTGGTQYF. In nucleotides, the CDR3 is TGTGCCAGCAGCTTGGGGGGTCCCAGTACAGGGGGGACCCAGTACTTC. The full variable domain, with the rest looked up from reference TRBV5-4 and TRBJ2-5, is ETGVTQSPTHLIKTRGQQVTLRCSSQSGHNTVSWYQQALGQGPQFIFQYYREEENGRGNFPPRFSGLQFPNYSSELNVNALELDDSALYLCASSLGGPSTGGTQYFGPGTRLLVL.

The chain uses TRBV28 and TRBJ1-1; D might be TRBD1 (5 bases). V was pared by 3 bases and J by 5 bases, with 13 bases between. This CDR3 region has 14 residues. Per germline, CDR1 MDHEN and CDR2 SYDVKM. The CDR3 DNA sequence: TGTGCCAGCAGTTTGCCAGGGCAGGGAACTGAAGCTTTCTTT. It yields the protein CASSLPGQGTEAFF. The full variable domain, completed using reference TRBV28 and TRBJ1-1, is DVKVTQSSRYLVKRTGEKVFLECVQDMDHENMFWYRQDPGLGLRLIYFSYDVKMKEKGDIPEGYSVSREKKERFSLILESASTNQTSMYLCASSLPGQGTEAFFGQGTRLTVV.